The table lists the clone carrying this T cell receptor beta chain with many counts. What it binds is not known. The data originate from a study of early T cells in non-severe SARS-CoV-2 infection. Study-level information: Bulk RNA taken from unsorted whole blood was sequenced, leaving chains unpaired.

Regarding the study as a whole: The matching step, a VDJdb search, favored anti-spike CD8 responses and missed private and CD4 specificities.

CDR1 and CDR2 (germline): SGHDN, FVKESK. This CDR3 contains 16 residues. V was trimmed by 1 base and J by 0 bases, leaving 10 bases between them. Individual cDNA molecules were tagged with unique molecular identifiers, the study reported. TCRdb redid the calling of the 5' RACE reads with MiXCR, one entry per CDR3 protein. The data contain tens of thousands of distinct CDR3 sequences, 4% to 5.5% of them singletons. V gene TRBV14 combines with J gene TRBJ1-5, with D uncertain. This clonotype originated in an adult who was a healthcare worker with PCR-confirmed SARS-CoV-2 infection or an uninfected control (not recorded which). The material sequenced was whole blood. This chain's CDR3 is CASSQVSYNSNQPQHF. CDR3 DNA: TGTGCCAGCAGCCAAGTGTCATATAATAGCAATCAGCCCCAGCATTTT.